In its sample, the clone carrying this T cell receptor (beta chain) was seen many times. Its specificity is unknown. The data were taken from a study of T cells after yellow fever vaccination. At the level of the study: Where fractions had low cell numbers, libraries were prepared from them with the SMART-Seq v4 Ultra Low Input RNA kit. General study points: It was the secondary response that reached its peak faster, day 5 versus 15, but it was weaker. The presence of abundant clonotypes contaminating from the bulk population was possible in FACS-sorted repertoires. Detected again after the booster were most primary-vaccination clones, at 95% to 98% CD4 and 70% to 90% CD8.

TCRdb passed the 5' RACE reads through MiXCR, listing each CDR3 protein once. Of tens of thousands of distinct CDR3 sequences listed, almost 8% were seen once; the top ten hold more than 35%. Germline V gene data show CDR1 as DFQATT and CDR2 as SNEGSKA (reference sequence). Trimming at V came to 0 bases and at J to 1 base, leaving 5 bases not matched to a gene. The CDR3 is 16 amino acids. This receptor was obtained from a man aged 25 to 40 who received the YFV17D yellow fever vaccine. V usage is TRBV20-1 and J usage is TRBJ2-5; 10 positions match TRBD1. The specimen was CD8+ T cells sorted from PBMCs, collected on the day of the yellow fever booster vaccination. CDR3 sequence (DNA): TGCAGTGCTAGAGAAGGACAGGGGGAGGGCCAAGAGACCCAGTACTTC. Translating gives CSAREGQGEGQETQYF.